These 9 T cell receptor beta chains were all obtained from the same sample, sequenced in a study of T cell clonality in common variable immunodeficiency. Produced via immunoSEQ multiplex PCR; TCRdb's table is partial and in-frame only. This repertoire holds tens of thousands of clones, and none appear only once. Sequenced material: peripheral blood mononuclear cells. The receptors here all came from a person aged 18 to 75 in good health.

Many counts were recorded for this clone. The read stops 3 residues short of the end of the CDR3; the missing end is completed from the germline J gene. The rearrangement links TRBV19 to TRBJ2-3; a possible D gene is TRBD2 (5 bases). The V and J ends lost 5 bases and 0 bases respectively, with 12 bases between them. The CDR3 is made up of 15 amino acids. Germline-derived CDR1 and CDR2 are LNHDA and SQIVND (reference sequence). The CDR3 region is CASSPQRISTDTQYF. The part of the CDR3 DNA that was read is TGTGCCAGTAGTCCGCAGCGGATTAGCACAGATACG.

On this clone: Read coverage stops 3 residues before the CDR3 terminus; the germline J gene supplies the remainder. The chain is built from TRBV10-2 and TRBJ2-3, with a tentative D call TRBD1 (6 bases). Germline V gene sequence: CDR1 WSHSY, CDR2 SAAADI. The length of the CDR3 is 13 residues. V was clipped by 7 bases and J by 4 bases, with 12 bases between them. The CDR3 is CASILSGADTQYF. The CDR3 bases that were read are TGCGCCAGCATTCTGTCAGGGGCAGATACG.

This clone was counted a few times. The observed sequence ends 3 residues before the CDR3 terminus, with the missing tail filled in from the germline J gene. The chain links TRBV11-1 to TRBJ2-7; TRBD1 matches at 9 bases. CDR1 and CDR2 from the germline V gene are SGHAT and FQDESV (reference sequence). CDR3 length equals 15 residues. V was pared by 3 bases and J by 0 bases, with 3 bases of the junction left unmatched. CDR3 residues: CASSLTGGSSYEQYF. The DNA read from the CDR3 is TGTGCCAGCAGCTTGACAGGGGGTAGCTCCTACGAG.

In the case of this clone: The observed sequence ends 3 residues before the CDR3 terminus, with the missing tail filled in from the germline J gene. This chain connects TRBV7-3 to TRBJ2-3, with 11 bases lining up with TRBD2. Unmatched junction bases numbered 2, after V lost 5 bases and J lost 4 bases. The length of the CDR3 is 14 residues. Germline loops: CDR1 SGHTA, CDR2 FQGTGA. CDR3 protein: CASSLSGGADTQYF. The sequenced part of the CDR3 DNA is TGTGCCAGCAGCCTTAGCGGGGGGGCAGATACG.

This clone is medium-sized by share. The sequence runs out 3 residues before the end of the CDR3; the remainder is reconstructed from the germline J gene. V gene TRBV20-1 combines with J gene TRBJ1-4, with 9 bases aligning to TRBD1. CDR1 DFQATT and CDR2 SNEGSKA come from the germline V gene (reference sequence). V shed 5 bases and J 7 bases; nucleotides not matched to a gene: 8. The CDR3 is 14 amino acids. The CDR3 sequence: CSARTGQGFEKLFF. CDR3 DNA (partial): TGCAGTGCTCGAACCGGACAGGGGTTTGAAAAA.

This clone occurred many times. The read falls 3 residues short of the CDR3 end, and the missing part is taken from the germline J gene. The rearrangement uses TRBV2 and TRBJ2-2; 10 nucleotides match TRBD2. The CDR3 runs to 16 residues. The V gene's germline CDR1 is SNHLY and CDR2 FYNNEI. V was pared by 3 bases and J by 5 bases, with 6 bases of the junction left unmatched. CDR3: CASSEVLAGGTGELFF. The DNA read from the CDR3 is TGTGCCAGCAGTGAGGTGTTAGCGGGAGGTACCGGGGAG.

This clone was counted at least ten times. Read sequence stops 3 residues before the CDR3 end, and the germline J gene provides the missing end. The J gene is TRBJ1-3, the V gene TRBV19; 7 bases are shared with TRBD1. The length of the CDR3 is 14 residues. Germline CDR1 is LNHDA and CDR2 is SQIVND (reference sequence). Trimming removed 6 bases from V and 4 bases from J; junction bases left unmatched: 6. Partial CDR3 DNA: TGTGCCAGTAGCCCGACAGGGTACGGAAACACC. Its protein is CASSPTGYGNT. From start to end, the CDR3 is CASSPTGYGNTIYF.

This clone came up many times. The read falls 3 residues short of the CDR3 end, and the missing part is taken from the germline J gene. The chain combines TRBV5-1 with TRBJ2-5; 8 nucleotides line up with TRBD1. Per germline, CDR1 SGHRS and CDR2 YFSETQ. The CDR3 is 15 amino acids. V dropped 4 bases and J dropped 5; count of bases not matched to a gene: 10. The covered CDR3 bases are TGCGCCAGCAGCCGCTCCCAGGGGGCGGAGGAGACC. Translated, it gives CASSRSQGAEET. The entire CDR3 sequence reads CASSRSQGAEETQYF.

This clone was recorded many times. Read coverage stops 3 residues before the CDR3 terminus; the germline J gene supplies the remainder. This chain links TRBV20-1 with TRBJ1-1, with D perhaps matching TRBD1 (6 bases). Trimming took off 1 base at V and 2 bases at J, with 17 bases between the two ends. This CDR3 region has 16 residues. Germline CDR1 is DFQATT and CDR2 is SNEGSKA (reference sequence). The sequenced CDR3 bases are TGCAGTGCTAGAGTACTTCAGGGGAGTTTCAACACTGAA. Its protein product is CSARVLQGSFNTE. The CDR3 as a whole reads CSARVLQGSFNTEAFF.